These 19 T cell receptor beta chains were sequenced from one sample in a study of shared clonotypes between healthy human individuals. Some clones are missing from TCRdb's copy, which holds only in-frame ones; the method was immunoSEQ multiplex PCR. The sample carries roughly 2.2 million clones, approximately 93% recorded once. Sequencing input: naive CD4+ T cells from PBMCs. Subset described: CD45RA+ positively selected. These TCRs come from a man between 18 and 29 years old in good health. Some clones in this sample may be carry-over from other donors' samples.

This sequence joins TRBV7-3 and TRBJ2-2, with TRBD1 identical over 7 bases. Germline V gene lookup returns CDR1 SGHTA and CDR2 FQGTGA. The CDR3 loop spans 17 amino acids. The J segment lost 0 bases and the V segment lost 2 bases, leaving 6 bases of the junction unmatched. CDR3 sequence reads: CASSLFPGTANTGELFF. The CDR3 DNA is TGTGCCAGCAGCTTATTCCCCGGGACAGCGAACACCGGGGAGCTGTTTTTT.

This clone was detected only a few times. The chain links TRBV10-3 to TRBJ1-5, with TRBD1 as a possible D gene (6 bases). V was shortened by 10 bases and J by 2 bases, with 9 bases between the two germline ends. This CDR3 has 12 amino acids. Germline values: CDR1 ENHRY, CDR2 SYGVKD. Here the CDR3 reads CATRTGNQPQHF. In DNA form, the CDR3 reads TGTGCCACCCGGACAGGCAATCAGCCCCAGCATTTT.

This chain uses TRBV5-1 with TRBJ1-3; tentative D call: TRBD1 (5 bases). The CDR3 has 16 amino acids. CDR1 and CDR2 from the germline V gene are SGHRS and YFSETQ. V was pared by 0 bases and J by 2 bases, with 12 bases between. The chain's CDR3 is CASSLGPQETGNTIYF. The CDR3 bases are TGCGCCAGCAGCTTGGGCCCACAGGAAACTGGAAACACCATATATTTT.

V gene TRBV5-1 combines with J gene TRBJ2-2, with D perhaps assigned TRBD1 or TRBD2 (6 bases each). CDR3 length equals 16 residues. The germline V and J ends were trimmed by 5 bases and 4 bases, with 18 bases remaining between them. Per the germline V gene, CDR1 is SGHRS and CDR2 is YFSETQ. CDR3 sequence (DNA): TGCGCCAGCAGGGCCGCAGGGGACTCAACCACCGGGGAGCTGTTTTTT. Its protein is CASRAAGDSTTGELFF.

The chain joins TRBV4-1 to TRBJ1-4; D might be TRBD1 (6 bases). The germline CDR1 and CDR2 sequences are MGHRA and YSYEKL. V was trimmed by 0 bases and J by 2 bases, leaving 10 bases between them. The CDR3 length is 16 residues. Here the CDR3 DNA reads TGCGCCAGCAGCCAAGATGGAAGGGGGACTAATGAAAAACTGTTTTTT. Protein sequence: CASSQDGRGTNEKLFF.

The chain has TRBV18 and TRBJ2-1; D gene ambiguous. This CDR3 contains 12 residues. From germline, CDR1 is KGHSH and CDR2 LQKENI. Trimming stripped 2 bases from V and 11 bases from J, with 10 bases between. CDR3 amino acids: CASSPGESKQFF. The CDR3 coding sequence is TGTGCCAGCTCACCAGGGGAATCTAAGCAGTTCTTC.

This clone appeared a single time. This chain uses TRBV4-1 with TRBJ2-3, with TRBD2 matching 11 bases. Trimming cost V 0 bases and J 5 bases; bases outside gene matches: 7. The CDR3 is made up of 17 amino acids. Germline CDR1 MGHRA, CDR2 YSYEKL. CDR3 bases: TGCGCCAGCAGCCAAGATTCAGGTAGCGGGAGGGGAGATACGCAGTATTTT. Its protein is CASSQDSGSGRGDTQYF.

V gene TRBV25-1 combines with J gene TRBJ1-4; D gene unclear. This CDR3 contains 12 residues. V lost 6 bases to trimming and J lost 8 bases, with 10 bases between them. The germline V gene encodes CDR1 MGHDK and CDR2 SYGVNS. The CDR3 DNA is TGTGCCAGCAGGGGAACGGAGGAAAAACTGTTTTTT. This translates into CASRGTEEKLFF.

Turning to this clone: At the DNA level, this CDR3 is encoded by other sequences in the same sample as well. This chain connects TRBV29-1 to TRBJ2-7, with TRBD1 matching over 8 bases. Losses at the gene ends were 6 bases for V and 5 bases for J; bases not matched to a gene: 3. Germline CDR1 SQVTM, CDR2 ANQGSEA. There are 11 residues in the CDR3. CDR3 region: CSVRQGNEQYF. The CDR3, as DNA: TGCAGCGTCCGACAGGGGAACGAGCAGTACTTC.

This chain joins TRBV28 and TRBJ1-4; D perhaps matches TRBD1 (5 bases). V lost 5 bases and J 10 bases, leaving 17 bases between the germline ends. The CDR3 extends over 14 amino acids. CDR1 and CDR2 from the germline V gene are MDHEN and SYDVKM. The CDR3 spells CASSTPFTGGKLFF. DNA of the CDR3: TGTGCCAGCAGTACACCGTTTACAGGCGGAAAACTGTTTTTT.

This rearrangement joins TRBV19 to TRBJ1-1; D not resolved. Germline CDR1 LNHDA, CDR2 SQIVND (reference sequence). Trimming took 3 bases from V and 1 from J, leaving 6 bases between them. The CDR3 is made up of 13 amino acids. Here the CDR3 reads CASSIWKNTEAFF. The CDR3 DNA is TGTGCCAGTAGTATCTGGAAGAACACTGAAGCTTTCTTT.

In this sample, this clone turned up once. This chain joins TRBV25-1 and TRBJ2-5; D may be TRBD1 (5 bases). The CDR3 length is 14 residues. Trimming stripped 2 bases from V and 3 bases from J, with 10 bases between. Germline lookup yields CDR1 MGHDK and CDR2 SYGVNS. CDR3 protein: CASSEQHRKETQYF. CDR3 sequence (DNA): TGTGCCAGCAGTGAACAGCACAGGAAAGAGACCCAGTACTTC. Combining the CDR3 with reference TRBV25-1 and TRBJ2-5 gives the whole variable domain EADIYQTPRYLVIGTGKKITLECSQTMGHDKMYWYQQDPGMELHLIHYSYGVNSTEKGDLSSESTVSRIRTEHFPLTLESARPSHTSQYLCASSEQHRKETQYFGPGTRLLVL.

The chain uses TRBV5-1 and TRBJ2-2; D is uncertain. The CDR3 contains 15 residues. Germline V gene lookup returns CDR1 SGHRS and CDR2 YFSETQ. The V end was cut by 0 bases, the J end by 5 bases, with 11 bases between. CDR3 in amino acids: CASSLDVRRTGELFF. CDR3 nucleotide sequence: TGCGCCAGCAGCTTGGATGTCAGACGTACCGGGGAGCTGTTTTTT.

As regards this clone: At the DNA level, this CDR3 is encoded by other sequences in the same sample as well. The genes are TRBV28 and TRBJ1-5; D perhaps matches TRBD1 (6 bases). CDR3 length: 14 amino acids. The ends were cut back, 4 bases at V and 3 bases at J, with 10 bases in the middle. Germline assignment: CDR1 MDHEN and CDR2 SYDVKM. CDR3 DNA: TGTGCCAGCAGTTCTGGACAGATCAATCAGCCCCAGCATTTT. This gives the protein CASSSGQINQPQHF.

The V call is TRBV6-1, the J call TRBJ2-1; the D is unclear. CDR1 and CDR2 from the germline V gene are MNHNS and SASEGT. The V end was cut by 8 bases, the J end by 4 bases, with 9 bases between. CDR3 length: 12 residues. As DNA, the CDR3 is TGTGCCAGCCAATTATCGTACAATGAGCAGTTCTTC. Its translation is CASQLSYNEQFF.

The J gene is TRBJ1-1, the V gene TRBV19; D gene uncertain. The germline CDR1 and CDR2 sequences are LNHDA and SQIVND (reference sequence). The V gene lost 9 bases and the J gene lost 4 bases, with 18 bases spanning the gap. The length of the CDR3 is 14 residues. The CDR3 loop reads CASGLVRVGTEAFF. The CDR3 bases are TGTGCCAGCGGGCTGGTTCGAGTGGGCACTGAAGCTTTCTTT.

The J gene is TRBJ1-2, the V gene TRBV5-1, with D perhaps TRBD1 (5 bases). Trimming removed 3 bases at V and 3 bases at J, with 9 bases between. The CDR3 is made up of 13 amino acids. The V gene's germline CDR1 is SGHRS and CDR2 YFSETQ. CDR3 region: CASSSGHDYGYTF. CDR3 nucleotides: TGCGCCAGCAGCTCCGGACACGACTATGGCTACACCTTC.

The chain couples TRBV28 to TRBJ2-1, with D uncertain. V lost 7 bases, J lost 4 bases, and 8 bases lay in between. The CDR3 sequence is 12 residues long. CDR1 MDHEN and CDR2 SYDVKM come from the germline V gene. CDR3 residues: CASTALYNEQFF. CDR3 bases: TGTGCCAGCACCGCCTTATACAATGAGCAGTTCTTC.

This clone was recorded once. The chain joins TRBV29-1 to TRBJ2-7, with 10 bases fitting TRBD2. The CDR3 is 14 amino acids. The germline gives CDR1 SQVTM, CDR2 ANQGSEA. Trimming cost V 1 base and J 3 bases; bases outside gene matches: 3. The CDR3 sequence: CSVEGASGSYEQYF. CDR3 sequence (DNA): TGCAGCGTTGAAGGGGCTAGCGGGAGCTACGAGCAGTACTTC.